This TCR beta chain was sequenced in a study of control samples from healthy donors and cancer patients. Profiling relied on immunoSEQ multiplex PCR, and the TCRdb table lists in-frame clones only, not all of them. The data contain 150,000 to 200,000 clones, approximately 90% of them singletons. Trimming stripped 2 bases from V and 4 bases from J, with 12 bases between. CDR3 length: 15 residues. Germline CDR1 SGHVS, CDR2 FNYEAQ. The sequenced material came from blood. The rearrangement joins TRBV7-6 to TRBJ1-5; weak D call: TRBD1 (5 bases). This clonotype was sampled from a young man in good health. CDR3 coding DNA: TGTGCCAGCAGCTTAAGTGATGGACATAATCAGCCCCAGCATTTT. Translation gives CASSLSDGHNQPQHF.